The rows below give T cell receptor beta chains drawn from one sample of a study of shared clonotypes between healthy human individuals. The assay was immunoSEQ multiplex PCR, and TCRdb's table has in-frame clones only and misses some. The table records about 2.4 million clones, 80% to 95% of them present only once. The sample comprised naive CD4+ T cells from PBMCs. The source is a man aged 18 to 30 in good health. Some clones in this sample may be carry-over from other donors' samples. CDR3s include the opening cysteine and the closing phenylalanine or tryptophan. Fields, in order: D gene, V gene, clone size, J gene, CDR3 protein, CDR3 DNA. The D gene is left open where the match is weak. The size of a clone is reported for some rows only, either as once, few or many, or as a class for expanded clones.

D gene: .; V gene: TRBV29-1; clone size: .; J gene: TRBJ1-2; CDR3 protein: CSVEDGRAFIGGYTF; CDR3 DNA: TGCAGCGTTGAAGATGGGAGGGCTTTCATAGGTGGCTACACCTTC
D gene: .; V gene: TRBV29-1; clone size: .; J gene: TRBJ2-1; CDR3 protein: CSVERSYNEQFF; CDR3 DNA: TGCAGCGTTGAGAGGTCCTACAATGAGCAGTTCTTC
D gene: .; V gene: TRBV7-2; clone size: once; J gene: TRBJ1-2; CDR3 protein: CASSPGPNYGYTF; CDR3 DNA: TGTGCCAGCAGCCCAGGCCCCAACTATGGCTACACCTTC
D gene: .; V gene: TRBV9; clone size: .; J gene: TRBJ1-6; CDR3 protein: CASSVGPDLNSPLHF; CDR3 DNA: TGTGCCAGCAGCGTAGGTCCTGACCTGAATTCACCCCTCCACTTT
D gene: .; V gene: TRBV15; clone size: .; J gene: TRBJ1-2; CDR3 protein: CATSRDRDIYGYTF; CDR3 DNA: TGTGCCACCAGCAGAGACAGGGACATCTATGGCTACACCTTC
D gene: .; V gene: TRBV2; clone size: .; J gene: TRBJ2-7; CDR3 protein: CASSEYGAYEQYF; CDR3 DNA: TGTGCCAGCAGTGAATACGGAGCCTACGAGCAGTACTTC
D gene: TRBD2; V gene: TRBV6-4; clone size: .; J gene: TRBJ2-1; CDR3 protein: CASSDTTARLAGQNEQFF; CDR3 DNA: TGTGCCAGCAGTGACACAACAGCTAGGCTAGCGGGACAGAATGAGCAGTTCTTC
D gene: TRBD2; V gene: TRBV6-5; clone size: .; J gene: TRBJ2-3; CDR3 protein: CASSYARTSSTDTQYF; CDR3 DNA: TGTGCCAGCAGTTACGCCCGGACTAGTAGCACAGATACGCAGTATTTT
D gene: .; V gene: TRBV7-2; clone size: once; J gene: TRBJ1-1; CDR3 protein: CASSFGGRVTEAFF; CDR3 DNA: TGTGCCAGCAGCTTCGGGGGAAGGGTAACTGAAGCTTTCTTT
D gene: .; V gene: TRBV7-8; clone size: .; J gene: TRBJ2-7; CDR3 protein: CASSLAGRGSSYEQYF; CDR3 DNA: TGTGCCAGCAGCTTAGCGGGTAGGGGAAGCTCCTACGAGCAGTACTTC
D gene: TRBD1; V gene: TRBV10-3; clone size: .; J gene: TRBJ1-1; CDR3 protein: CAISANLGGQGLTFF; CDR3 DNA: TGTGCCATCAGTGCCAACTTAGGGGGACAGGGTTTAACTTTCTTT
D gene: TRBD1; V gene: TRBV19; clone size: .; J gene: TRBJ1-5; CDR3 protein: CASSTGTGGRQPQHF; CDR3 DNA: TGTGCCAGTAGTACCGGGACAGGGGGCCGGCAGCCCCAGCATTTT
D gene: .; V gene: TRBV5-4; clone size: .; J gene: TRBJ1-4; CDR3 protein: CASSSNVATNEKLFF; CDR3 DNA: TGTGCCAGCAGCTCGAACGTCGCAACTAATGAAAAACTGTTTTTT
D gene: TRBD1; V gene: TRBV27; clone size: .; J gene: TRBJ2-7; CDR3 protein: CASSLPGTGKSEQYF; CDR3 DNA: TGTGCCAGCAGTTTACCCGGGACAGGGAAGAGCGAGCAGTACTTC
D gene: .; V gene: TRBV30; clone size: .; J gene: TRBJ1-1; CDR3 protein: CAWRAGGTEAFF; CDR3 DNA: TGTGCCTGGAGAGCGGGCGGCACTGAAGCTTTCTTT
D gene: TRBD2; V gene: TRBV19; clone size: once; J gene: TRBJ2-1; CDR3 protein: CASSIGGGSWSEQFF; CDR3 DNA: TGTGCCAGTAGTATAGGCGGCGGGAGTTGGAGTGAGCAGTTCTTC
D gene: .; V gene: TRBV4-3; clone size: .; J gene: TRBJ2-2; CDR3 protein: CASSQEPRGANTGELFF; CDR3 DNA: TGCGCCAGCAGCCAAGAGCCCAGGGGCGCAAACACCGGGGAGCTGTTTTTT
D gene: TRBD2; V gene: TRBV5-1; clone size: once; J gene: TRBJ2-3; CDR3 protein: CASSLGTSGRGMADTQYF; CDR3 DNA: TGCGCCAGCAGCCTGGGGACTAGCGGGAGAGGTATGGCAGATACGCAGTATTTT
D gene: TRBD1; V gene: TRBV7-2; clone size: .; J gene: TRBJ1-4; CDR3 protein: CASSTGTAYEKLFF; CDR3 DNA: TGTGCCAGCAGCACCGGGACAGCATATGAAAAACTGTTTTTT
D gene: TRBD1; V gene: TRBV14; clone size: .; J gene: TRBJ1-1; CDR3 protein: CASSPVGQGITEAFF; CDR3 DNA: TGTGCCAGCAGCCCAGTGGGACAGGGGATCACTGAAGCTTTCTTT
D gene: .; V gene: TRBV11-2; clone size: .; J gene: TRBJ2-7; CDR3 protein: CASSLVADSTYEQYF; CDR3 DNA: TGTGCCAGCAGCTTAGTGGCAGACTCGACCTACGAGCAGTACTTC
D gene: .; V gene: TRBV5-1; clone size: .; J gene: TRBJ2-7; CDR3 protein: CASSLVQGPYEQYF; CDR3 DNA: TGCGCCAGCAGCTTGGTTCAGGGGCCCTACGAGCAGTACTTC
D gene: .; V gene: TRBV18; clone size: .; J gene: TRBJ1-5; CDR3 protein: CASSPRGAQPQHF; CDR3 DNA: TGTGCCAGCTCGCCGAGGGGGGCTCAGCCCCAGCATTTT
D gene: TRBD1; V gene: TRBV28; clone size: .; J gene: TRBJ1-2; CDR3 protein: CASTIGGQNYGYTF; CDR3 DNA: TGTGCCAGCACCATTGGGGGACAGAACTATGGCTACACCTTC
D gene: .; V gene: TRBV28; clone size: .; J gene: TRBJ1-5; CDR3 protein: CASSNQDTYNQPQHF; CDR3 DNA: TGTGCCAGCAGTAACCAGGACACCTACAATCAGCCCCAGCATTTT
D gene: TRBD1; V gene: TRBV18; clone size: once; J gene: TRBJ2-7; CDR3 protein: CASSPFRGQAFYEQYF; CDR3 DNA: TGTGCCAGCTCACCATTTCGCGGACAGGCCTTCTACGAGCAGTACTTC
D gene: TRBD2; V gene: TRBV4-2; clone size: .; J gene: TRBJ2-2; CDR3 protein: CASSQVSGGTGELFF; CDR3 DNA: TGTGCCAGCAGCCAAGTTAGCGGGGGCACCGGGGAGCTGTTTTTT
D gene: TRBD1; V gene: TRBV18; clone size: .; J gene: TRBJ2-1; CDR3 protein: CASSPPGTAEFNEQFF; CDR3 DNA: TGTGCCAGCTCCCCTCCCGGGACAGCGGAGTTTAATGAGCAGTTCTTC
D gene: TRBD2; V gene: TRBV7-3; clone size: .; J gene: TRBJ2-7; CDR3 protein: CASSPGPSGSYEQYF; CDR3 DNA: TGTGCCAGCAGCCCAGGGCCTAGCGGGAGCTACGAGCAGTACTTC
D gene: .; V gene: TRBV28; clone size: .; J gene: TRBJ2-7; CDR3 protein: CATQTNSYEQYF; CDR3 DNA: TGTGCCACCCAAACCAACTCCTACGAGCAGTACTTC
D gene: TRBD1; V gene: TRBV2; clone size: few; J gene: TRBJ2-5; CDR3 protein: CASRSQTGGETQYF; CDR3 DNA: TGTGCCAGCAGATCCCAGACAGGGGGGGAGACCCAGTACTTC
D gene: TRBD2; V gene: TRBV15; clone size: once; J gene: TRBJ2-1; CDR3 protein: CATSLAGGDYNEQFF; CDR3 DNA: TGTGCCACCAGCCTAGCGGGAGGGGATTACAATGAGCAGTTCTTC
D gene: TRBD1; V gene: TRBV5-6; clone size: .; J gene: TRBJ1-1; CDR3 protein: CASSLVSTGLEAFF; CDR3 DNA: TGTGCCAGCAGCTTAGTCTCGACAGGGCTTGAAGCTTTCTTT
D gene: TRBD2; V gene: TRBV11-3; clone size: .; J gene: TRBJ2-3; CDR3 protein: CASSPGGWREDTRDTQYF; CDR3 DNA: TGTGCCAGCAGCCCTGGGGGGTGGCGGGAGGACACGAGAGATACGCAGTATTTT
D gene: .; V gene: TRBV28; clone size: .; J gene: TRBJ1-5; CDR3 protein: CASSLSGGLWSQHF; CDR3 DNA: TGTGCCAGCAGTTTGTCGGGAGGTTTGTGGTCCCAGCATTTT
D gene: .; V gene: TRBV5-6; clone size: .; J gene: TRBJ2-1; CDR3 protein: CASQPGHLYNEQFF; CDR3 DNA: TGTGCCAGCCAACCGGGGCACCTCTACAATGAGCAGTTCTTC
D gene: .; V gene: TRBV13; clone size: .; J gene: TRBJ2-7; CDR3 protein: CASSSALSYEQYF; CDR3 DNA: TGTGCCAGCAGCTCGGCCCTATCCTACGAGCAGTACTTC